This paragraph reports one T cell receptor (beta chain). These data originate in a study of blood T cell repertoires in COVID-19. Across the whole study: Acute and convalescent COVID-19 specimens originated in the United States, Italy and Spain. Sample material is recorded as cDNA or gDNA derived from T cells, B-cell-depleted T cells, or PBMCs.

In the original workflow: Amplified reference gene primers provided the basis for estimating nucleated cell counts. TCRdb's copy holds only in-frame clones and misses some; the assay was immunoSEQ multiplex PCR. V and J calls and clone size follow that table, whereas D and trimming were derived from the DNA. The table shows 130,000 or so clones, with just over 85% occurring only once. The germline V gene encodes CDR1 MDHEN and CDR2 SYDVKM. V gave up 8 bases and J gave up 3 bases, with 20 bases separating them. The length of the CDR3 is 16 residues. Sequences were obtained from peripheral blood. The sequence was obtained from a woman aged 55-69 years with acute or convalescent COVID-19. The chain joins TRBV28 to TRBJ1-5; tentatively, D is TRBD1 (5 bases). In DNA, the CDR3 is TGTGCCAGCGGGGCTGGCGTGGTACGGAACAATCAGCCCCAGCATTTT. Its protein product is CASGAGVVRNNQPQHF. Complete variable domain (other parts from reference TRBV28 and TRBJ1-5): DVKVTQSSRYLVKRTGEKVFLECVQDMDHENMFWYRQDPGLGLRLIYFSYDVKMKEKGDIPEGYSVSREKKERFSLILESASTNQTSMYLCASGAGVVRNNQPQHFGDGTRLSIL.